This T cell receptor (beta chain) derives from a study of radiation and T cells in renal cell carcinoma. Study-level results: Baseline intratumoral clonotype presence is unknown without pretreatment biopsies.

The sample holds one count of this clone. Antigen: not known. Time point indicated: baseline pretreatment blood. Treatment described: 15 Gy SBRT to primary tumor, nephrectomy 4 weeks later. Serial blood draws occurred at baseline and 2 and 4 weeks post-SBRT. Repertoires were generated with immunoSEQ multiplex PCR, while TCRdb's copy carries only in-frame clones and drops some. The data show 150,000 or so clones, less than 90% seen once. The sequence was obtained from a woman between 70 and 85 years old with renal cell carcinoma. This specimen consisted of blood, obtained from a patient whose treatment included radiotherapy and nephrectomy.

CDR3 residues: CASSIGGGNQETQYF. The CDR3 coding sequence is TGTGCCAGTAGTATTGGCGGGGGGAACCAAGAGACCCAGTACTTC. The rearrangement links TRBV19 to TRBJ2-5; 8 nucleotides line up with TRBD2. The CDR3 contains 15 residues. CDR1 and CDR2 (germline): LNHDA, SQIVND (reference sequence). The V gene end was trimmed by 3 bases and the J gene end by 0 bases; junction bases not matched to a gene: 3.